These T cell receptor beta chains were read from a single sample in a study of Graves' ophthalmopathy and Graves' hyperthyroidism. From the multiplex PCR reads, TCRdb called clonotypes with MiXCR, one entry per CDR3 protein. The sample records about 370,000 distinct CDR3 sequences, 17% being singletons. What was sequenced was peripheral blood. The receptors were sampled from an adult woman with stable Graves' hyperthyroidism. The CDR3 runs from the conserved cysteine through the conserved F or W. D genes are given only for firm matches. Only some rows state a clone size, as once, few, many or a class for expanded clones.

V: TRBV12-3/TRBV12-4
size: few
J: TRBJ2-1
D: -
DNA: TGTGCCAGCAGTTTGGGCGTATTAAATGAGCAGTTCTTC
CDR3: CASSLGVLNEQFF

V: TRBV2
size: many
J: TRBJ2-7
D: -
DNA: TGTGCCAGCAGCCCCGGGGCAGTAACCTACGAGCAGTACTTC
CDR3: CASSPGAVTYEQYF

V: TRBV20-1
size: many
J: TRBJ2-5
D: TRBD2
DNA: TGCAGTGCTAAGTCCGGGGGGGTTATGGAGACCCAGTACTTC
CDR3: CSAKSGGVMETQYF

V: TRBV5-1
size: many
J: TRBJ2-7
D: -
DNA: TGCGCCAGCAGCTTGGAGGGCTCCGGGAACGAGCAGTACTTC
CDR3: CASSLEGSGNEQYF

V: TRBV24-1
size: many
J: TRBJ1-5
D: -
DNA: TGTGCCACCAGTGACTCCGCCGACACTAGCGGGCAGCCCCAGCATTTT
CDR3: CATSDSADTSGQPQHF

V: TRBV4-2
size: many
J: TRBJ2-7
D: -
DNA: TGTGCCAGCAGCCACAATCGGCTTACCCCCTACGAGCAGTACTTC
CDR3: CASSHNRLTPYEQYF

V: TRBV12-5
size: -
J: TRBJ2-7
D: -
DNA: TGTGCCAGTGGTTTGGTGAAACAGGGTGAGCACTACTTC
CDR3: CASGLVKQGEHYF

V: TRBV19
size: many
J: TRBJ2-2
D: -
DNA: TGTGCCAGTAGTATGACGGGGCACACCGGGGAGCTGTTTTTT
CDR3: CASSMTGHTGELFF

V: TRBV20-1
size: many
J: TRBJ1-5
D: -
DNA: TGCAGTGCTAGAGGCCCCTTAGGTTACGGGGGCGACAAGAATAGCAATCAGCCCCAGCATTTT
CDR3: CSARGPLGYGGDKNSNQPQHF

V: TRBV5-1
size: many
J: TRBJ1-1
D: -
DNA: TGCGCCAGCAGCGCCTTGGGATCCGAAAACACTGAAGCTTTCTTT
CDR3: CASSALGSENTEAFF

V: TRBV20-1
size: few
J: TRBJ2-5
D: -
DNA: TGCAGTGCAATAAGCGGGTCAGAGACCCAGTACTTC
CDR3: CSAISGSETQYF